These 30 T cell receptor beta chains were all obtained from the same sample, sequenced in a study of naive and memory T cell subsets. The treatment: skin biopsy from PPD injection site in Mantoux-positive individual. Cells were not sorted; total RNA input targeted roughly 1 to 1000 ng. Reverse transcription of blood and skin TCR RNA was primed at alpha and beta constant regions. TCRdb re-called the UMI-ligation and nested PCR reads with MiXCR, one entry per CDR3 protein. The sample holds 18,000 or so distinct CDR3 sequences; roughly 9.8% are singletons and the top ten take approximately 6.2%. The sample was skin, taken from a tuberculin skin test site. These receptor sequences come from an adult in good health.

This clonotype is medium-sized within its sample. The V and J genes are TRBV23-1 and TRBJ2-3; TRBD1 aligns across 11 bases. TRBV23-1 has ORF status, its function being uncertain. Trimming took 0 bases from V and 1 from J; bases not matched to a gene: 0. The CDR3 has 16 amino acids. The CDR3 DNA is TGCGCCAGCAGTCAATCGGACAGGGGGCGCACAGATACGCAGTATTTT. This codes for CASSQSDRGRTDTQYF.

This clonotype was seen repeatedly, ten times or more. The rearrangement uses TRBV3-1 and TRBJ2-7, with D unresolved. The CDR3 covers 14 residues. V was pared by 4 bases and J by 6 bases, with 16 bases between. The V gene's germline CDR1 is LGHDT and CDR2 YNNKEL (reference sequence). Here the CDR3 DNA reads TGTGCCAGCAGCCTTAGCCATCGGGTTTCCGAGCAGTACTTC. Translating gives CASSLSHRVSEQYF.

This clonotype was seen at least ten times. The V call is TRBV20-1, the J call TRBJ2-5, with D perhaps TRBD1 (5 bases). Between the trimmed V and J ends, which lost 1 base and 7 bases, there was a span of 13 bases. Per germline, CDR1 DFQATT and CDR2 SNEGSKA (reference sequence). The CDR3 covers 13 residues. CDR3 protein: CSARVSPQGTQYF. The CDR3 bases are TGCAGTGCTAGAGTCAGTCCCCAGGGGACCCAGTACTTC.

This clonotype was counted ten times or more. The CDR3 coding sequence is TGCAGTGCTTCTAGGGGACCGAACACTGAAGCTTTCTTT. As protein: CSASRGPNTEAFF. The chain uses TRBV20-1 and TRBJ1-1; tentatively, D is TRBD1 (5 bases). The V end was cut by 5 bases, the J end by 1 base, with 11 bases between. The length of the CDR3 is 13 residues. The germline CDR1 and CDR2 sequences are DFQATT and SNEGSKA (reference sequence).

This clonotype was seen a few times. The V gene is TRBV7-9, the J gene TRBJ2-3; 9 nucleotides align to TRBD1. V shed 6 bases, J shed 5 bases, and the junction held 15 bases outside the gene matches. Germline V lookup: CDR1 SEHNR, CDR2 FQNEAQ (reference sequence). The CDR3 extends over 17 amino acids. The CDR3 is CASRRPTTGGAGDTQYF. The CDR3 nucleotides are TGTGCCAGCAGACGGCCTACTACAGGGGGCGCGGGAGATACGCAGTATTTT.

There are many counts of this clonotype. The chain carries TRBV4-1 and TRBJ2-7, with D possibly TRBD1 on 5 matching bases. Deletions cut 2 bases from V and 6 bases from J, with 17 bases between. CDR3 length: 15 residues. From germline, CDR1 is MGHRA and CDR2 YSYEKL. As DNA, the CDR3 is TGCGCCAGCAGCCAAAGGGGCCTGACAGCTCTCGAGCAGTACTTC. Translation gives CASSQRGLTALEQYF.

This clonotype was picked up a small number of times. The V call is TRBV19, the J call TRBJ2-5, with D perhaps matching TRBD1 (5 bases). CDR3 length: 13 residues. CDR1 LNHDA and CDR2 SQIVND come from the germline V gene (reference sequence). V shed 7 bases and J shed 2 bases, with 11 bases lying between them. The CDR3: CASTRALQETQYF. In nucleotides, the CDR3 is TGTGCCAGTACCAGGGCCCTACAAGAGACCCAGTACTTC. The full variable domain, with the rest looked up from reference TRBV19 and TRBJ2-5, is DGGITQSPKYLFRKEGQNVTLSCEQNLNHDAMYWYRQDPGQGLRLIYYSQIVNDFQKGDIAEGYSVSREKKESFPLTVTSAQKNPTAFYLCASTRALQETQYFGPGTRLLVL.

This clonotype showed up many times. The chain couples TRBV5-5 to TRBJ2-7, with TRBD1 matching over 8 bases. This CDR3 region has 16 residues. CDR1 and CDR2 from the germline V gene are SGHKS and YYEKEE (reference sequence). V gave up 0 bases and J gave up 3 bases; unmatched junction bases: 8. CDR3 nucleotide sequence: TGTGCCAGCAGCTTGGCCGGGGGACAGGCTAACTACGAGCAGTACTTC. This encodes CASSLAGGQANYEQYF.

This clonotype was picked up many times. In DNA form, the CDR3 reads TGTGCCAGCAGCGTAGTTCACACCGGGGAGCTGTTTTTT. Translation gives CASSVVHTGELFF. The chain uses TRBV9 and TRBJ2-2; no reliable D call. V shed 0 bases and J shed 3 bases, with 3 bases lying between them. In germline, CDR1 is SGDLS, CDR2 YYNGEE. The CDR3 runs 13 residues.

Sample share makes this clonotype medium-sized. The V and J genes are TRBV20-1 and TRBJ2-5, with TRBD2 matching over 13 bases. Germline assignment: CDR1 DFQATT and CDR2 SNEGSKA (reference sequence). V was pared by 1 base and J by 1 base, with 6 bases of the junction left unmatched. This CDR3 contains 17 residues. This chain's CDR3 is CSARVGLAGVVQETQYF. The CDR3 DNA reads TGCAGTGCTAGAGTAGGACTAGCGGGAGTAGTCCAAGAGACCCAGTACTTC.

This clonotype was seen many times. CDR3 DNA sequence: TGTGCCAGCAGTACCTTGGAGTGGGTTCGACACAATGAGCAGTTCTTC. This translates into CASSTLEWVRHNEQFF. The chain joins TRBV28 to TRBJ2-1; D gene unclear. Germline V CDR1 and CDR2: MDHEN, SYDVKM. V lost 5 bases, J lost 5 bases, and 19 bases lay in between. The CDR3 totals 16 residues.

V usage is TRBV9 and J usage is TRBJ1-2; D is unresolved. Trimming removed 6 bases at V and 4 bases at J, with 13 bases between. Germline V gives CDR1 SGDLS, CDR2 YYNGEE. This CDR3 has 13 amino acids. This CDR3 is CASNEGSSYGYTF. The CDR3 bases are TGTGCCAGCAACGAGGGATCCTCCTATGGCTACACCTTC.

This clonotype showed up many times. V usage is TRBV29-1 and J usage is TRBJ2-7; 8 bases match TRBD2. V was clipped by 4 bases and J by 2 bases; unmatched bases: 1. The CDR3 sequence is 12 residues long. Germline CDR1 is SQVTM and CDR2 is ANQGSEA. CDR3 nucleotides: TGCAGCGTTGGGCGGGGGGCCTACGAGCAGTACTTC. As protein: CSVGRGAYEQYF.

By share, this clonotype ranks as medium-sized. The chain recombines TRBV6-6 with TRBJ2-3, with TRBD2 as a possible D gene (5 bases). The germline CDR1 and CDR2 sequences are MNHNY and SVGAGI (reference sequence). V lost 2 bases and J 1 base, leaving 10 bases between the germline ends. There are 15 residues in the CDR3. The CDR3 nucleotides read TGTGCCAGCAGTTACGGCGGGCCACGCACAGATACGCAGTATTTT. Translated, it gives CASSYGGPRTDTQYF.

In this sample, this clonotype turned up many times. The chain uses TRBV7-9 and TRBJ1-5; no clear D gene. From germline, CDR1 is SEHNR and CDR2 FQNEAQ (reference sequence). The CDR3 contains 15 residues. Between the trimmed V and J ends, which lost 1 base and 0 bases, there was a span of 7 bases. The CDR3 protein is CASSLGGYSNQPQHF. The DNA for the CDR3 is TGTGCCAGCAGCTTAGGCGGTTATAGCAATCAGCCCCAGCATTTT.

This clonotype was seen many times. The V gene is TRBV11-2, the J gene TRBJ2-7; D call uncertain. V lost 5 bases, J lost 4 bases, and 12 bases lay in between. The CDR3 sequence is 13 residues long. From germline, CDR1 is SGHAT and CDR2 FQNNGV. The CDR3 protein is CASSPPSLYEQYF. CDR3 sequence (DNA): TGTGCCAGCAGCCCCCCGTCCCTTTACGAGCAGTACTTC.

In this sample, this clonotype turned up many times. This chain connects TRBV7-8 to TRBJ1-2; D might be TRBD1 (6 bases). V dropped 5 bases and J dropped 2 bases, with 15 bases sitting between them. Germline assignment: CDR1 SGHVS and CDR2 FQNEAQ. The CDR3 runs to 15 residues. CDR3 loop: CASSPSPGVNYGYTF. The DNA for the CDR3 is TGTGCCAGCAGCCCCAGCCCAGGGGTGAACTATGGCTACACCTTC.

CDR3 bases: TGTGCCAGCAGTTACAGGACGGGGGCGACCACAGATACGCAGTATTTT. Protein: CASSYRTGATTDTQYF. The gene calls are TRBV27 and TRBJ2-3; possibly TRBD1 or TRBD2 for D (6 bases each). Trimming pared 4 bases from V and 2 bases from J, leaving 16 bases between. This CDR3 contains 16 residues. Germline lookup yields CDR1 MNHEY and CDR2 SMNVEV (reference sequence).

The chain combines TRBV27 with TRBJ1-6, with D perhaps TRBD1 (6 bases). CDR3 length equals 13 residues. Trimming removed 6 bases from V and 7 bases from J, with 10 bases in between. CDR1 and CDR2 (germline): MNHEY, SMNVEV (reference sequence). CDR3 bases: TGTGCCAGCAGCTCGGACAGAAATTCACCCCTCCACTTT. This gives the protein CASSSDRNSPLHF.

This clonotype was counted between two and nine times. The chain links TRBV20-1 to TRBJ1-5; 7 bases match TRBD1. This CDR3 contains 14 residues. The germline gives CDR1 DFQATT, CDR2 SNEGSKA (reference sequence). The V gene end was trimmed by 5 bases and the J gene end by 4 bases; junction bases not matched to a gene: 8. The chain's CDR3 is CSASPGQANQPQHF. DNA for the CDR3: TGCAGTGCTTCACCCGGACAGGCTAATCAGCCCCAGCATTTT.

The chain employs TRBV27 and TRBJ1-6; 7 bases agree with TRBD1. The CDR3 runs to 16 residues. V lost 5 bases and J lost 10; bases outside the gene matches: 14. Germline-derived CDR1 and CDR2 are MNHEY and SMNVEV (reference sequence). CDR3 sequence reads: CASSPGTAPRASPLHF. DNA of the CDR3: TGTGCCAGCAGTCCCGGGACAGCCCCTCGAGCGTCACCCCTCCACTTT.

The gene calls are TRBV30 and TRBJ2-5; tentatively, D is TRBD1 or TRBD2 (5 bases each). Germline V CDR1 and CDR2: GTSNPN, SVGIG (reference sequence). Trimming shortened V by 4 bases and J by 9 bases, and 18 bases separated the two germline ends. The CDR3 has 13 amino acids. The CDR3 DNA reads TGTGCCTGGACGGAGGACACAGCCCAAGCCCAGTACTTC. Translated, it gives CAWTEDTAQAQYF.

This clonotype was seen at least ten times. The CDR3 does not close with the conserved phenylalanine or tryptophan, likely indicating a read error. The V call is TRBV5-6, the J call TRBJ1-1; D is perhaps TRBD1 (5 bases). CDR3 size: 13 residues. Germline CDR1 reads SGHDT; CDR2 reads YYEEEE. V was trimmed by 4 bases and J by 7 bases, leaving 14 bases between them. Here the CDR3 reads CASSPGPTNEAFS. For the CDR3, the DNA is TGTGCCAGCAGCCCGGGACCGACGAATGAAGCTTTCTCT.

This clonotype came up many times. In DNA form, the CDR3 reads TGTGCCAGCAGTTACTCGGGACAGAGATTGTGGAAGTGGACCTACGAGCAGTACTTC. Protein: CASSYSGQRLWKWTYEQYF. V usage is TRBV6-2 or TRBV6-3 and J usage is TRBJ2-7; TRBD1 matches 7 bases. CDR1 is MNHEY and CDR2 is SVGEGT in the germline V gene. The CDR3 totals 19 residues. With 0 bases clipped from V and 2 bases from J, the junction kept 16 bases outside the gene matches.

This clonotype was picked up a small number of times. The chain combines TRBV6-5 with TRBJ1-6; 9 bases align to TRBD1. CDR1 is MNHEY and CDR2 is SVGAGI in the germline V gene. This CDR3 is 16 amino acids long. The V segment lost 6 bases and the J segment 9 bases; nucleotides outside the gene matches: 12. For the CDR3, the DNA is TGTGCCAGCAGCTTTTCCGGGACAGGGTGTTTTTCACCCCTCCACTTT. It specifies CASSFSGTGCFSPLHF.

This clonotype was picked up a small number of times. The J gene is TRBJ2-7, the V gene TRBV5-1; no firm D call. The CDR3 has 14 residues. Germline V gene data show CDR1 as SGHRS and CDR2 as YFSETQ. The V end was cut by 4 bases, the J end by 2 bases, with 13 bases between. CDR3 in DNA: TGCGCCAGCAGCCTAAACGACGTCACCTACGAGCAGTACTTC. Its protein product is CASSLNDVTYEQYF.

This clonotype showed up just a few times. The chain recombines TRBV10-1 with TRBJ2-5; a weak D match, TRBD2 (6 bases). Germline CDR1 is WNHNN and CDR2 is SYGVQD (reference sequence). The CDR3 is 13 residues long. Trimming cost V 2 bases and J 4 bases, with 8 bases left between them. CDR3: CASSERLGETQYF. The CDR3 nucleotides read TGCGCCAGCAGTGAGCGACTAGGAGAGACCCAGTACTTC.

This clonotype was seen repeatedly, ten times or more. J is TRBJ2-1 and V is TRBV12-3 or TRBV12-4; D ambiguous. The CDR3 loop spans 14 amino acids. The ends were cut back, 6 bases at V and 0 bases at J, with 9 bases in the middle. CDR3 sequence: CASSYSSSYNEQFF. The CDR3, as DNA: TGTGCCAGCAGCTACTCCAGCTCCTACAATGAGCAGTTCTTC.

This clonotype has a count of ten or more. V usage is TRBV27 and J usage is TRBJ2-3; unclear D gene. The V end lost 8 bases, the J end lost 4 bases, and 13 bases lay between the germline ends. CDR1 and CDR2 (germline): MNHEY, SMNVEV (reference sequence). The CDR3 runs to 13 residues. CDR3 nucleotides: TGTGCCAGCGCCAGCTGGGATTCAGATACGCAGTATTTT. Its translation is CASASWDSDTQYF.

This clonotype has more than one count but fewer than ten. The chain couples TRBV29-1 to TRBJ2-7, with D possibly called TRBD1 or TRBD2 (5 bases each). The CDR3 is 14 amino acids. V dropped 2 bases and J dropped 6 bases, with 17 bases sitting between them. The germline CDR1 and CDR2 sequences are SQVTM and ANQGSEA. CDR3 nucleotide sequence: TGCAGCGTTGAAAAACCGGGACCTAGGCTCGAGCAGTACTTC. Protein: CSVEKPGPRLEQYF.